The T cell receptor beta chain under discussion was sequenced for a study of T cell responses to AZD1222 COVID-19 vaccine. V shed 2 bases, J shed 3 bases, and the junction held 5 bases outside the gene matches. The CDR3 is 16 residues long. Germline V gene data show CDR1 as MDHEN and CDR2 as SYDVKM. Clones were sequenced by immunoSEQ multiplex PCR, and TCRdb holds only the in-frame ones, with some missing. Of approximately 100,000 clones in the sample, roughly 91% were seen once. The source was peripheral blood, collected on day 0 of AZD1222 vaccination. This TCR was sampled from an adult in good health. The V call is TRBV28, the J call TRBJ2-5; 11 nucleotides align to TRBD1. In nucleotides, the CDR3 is TGTGCCAGCAGTTTAGGACAGGGGGCTACCGAAGAGACCCAGTACTTC. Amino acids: CASSLGQGATEETQYF.